This TCR beta chain was observed in a study of radiation and T cells in renal cell carcinoma. Study-wide results and caveats: Top tumor clonotypes rose in blood 2 weeks post-radiation, then contracted. No pretreatment tumor biopsies were available for baseline clonotypes.

TCRdb keeps only in-frame clones here, not all; method: immunoSEQ multiplex PCR. This sample has about 100,000 clones, with 80% to 90% found just once. A single count supports this clone. Its specificity is not known. Time point given: blood 4 weeks post-SBRT, at nephrectomy. The treatment is: 15 Gy SBRT to primary tumor, nephrectomy 4 weeks later. Nephrectomy followed 15 Gy stereotactic body radiation by 4 weeks. V dropped 7 bases and J dropped 0 bases, with 7 bases sitting between them. The V gene's germline CDR1 is SNHLY and CDR2 FYNNEI. CDR3 length: 13 amino acids. Here the sequenced sample was blood, taken from a patient whose treatment included radiotherapy and nephrectomy. The sequence was obtained from a man aged 60 to 69 with renal cell carcinoma. This chain connects TRBV2 to TRBJ2-1; D is uncertain. In DNA, the CDR3 is TGTGCCAGCACCTCTAGCTCCTACAATGAGCAGTTCTTC. Translating gives CASTSSSYNEQFF.